This T cell receptor beta chain comes out of a study of blood T cell repertoires in COVID-19. How the authors handled the data: Estimated nucleated cell counts came from reference gene primer amplification. Using immunoSEQ multiplex PCR, the repertoire was profiled, and TCRdb retains in-frame clones only, with some absent. That table is the source of V, J and clone size, and D and trimming were worked out from the DNA. The sample records over 200,000 clones, about 89% being singletons. The CDR3 has 15 amino acids. The V and J ends lost 5 bases and 0 bases, in that order; junction bases with no gene match: 4. CDR1 SGHTA and CDR2 FQGTGA come from the germline V gene. This clone came up a few times.

This TCR came from a human donor in a cohort exposed to, infected with or recovered from COVID-19 (not recorded which). The donor label of this sample is uncertain. The chain combines TRBV7-3 with TRBJ2-1, with 7 nucleotides matching TRBD2. Sequencing used PBMCs or T cells enriched from blood (not recorded which). The DNA for the CDR3 is TGTGCCAGCAGCCCCGGGGGGAGCTCCTACAATGAGCAGTTCTTC. Residues: CASSPGGSSYNEQFF.